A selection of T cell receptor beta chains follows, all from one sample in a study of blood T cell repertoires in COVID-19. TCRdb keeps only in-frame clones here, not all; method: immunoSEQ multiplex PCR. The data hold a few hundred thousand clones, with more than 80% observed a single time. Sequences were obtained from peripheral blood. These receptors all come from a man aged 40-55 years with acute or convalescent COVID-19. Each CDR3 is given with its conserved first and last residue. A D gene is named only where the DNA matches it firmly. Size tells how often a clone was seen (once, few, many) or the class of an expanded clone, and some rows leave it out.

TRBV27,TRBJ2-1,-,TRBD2,TGTGCCAGCAGAAGGGGACTAGCGGAATACAATGAGCAGTTCTTC,CASRRGLAEYNEQFF
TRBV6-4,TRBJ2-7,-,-,TGTGCCAGCAGTGTTAGGGGCGGCTACGAGCAGTACTTC,CASSVRGGYEQYF
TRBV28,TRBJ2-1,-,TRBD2,TGTGCCAGCAGTACCGCCGGGACTAGCGGGACAGGAGGCTCCTACAATGAGCAGTTCTTC,CASSTAGTSGTGGSYNEQFF
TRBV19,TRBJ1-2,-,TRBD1,TGTGCCAGTAGTGTGGGACAGGGACATGGCTACACCTTC,CASSVGQGHGYTF
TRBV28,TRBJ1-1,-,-,TGTGCCAGCAGTTCCGAGGAGGGCACTGAAGCTTTCTTT,CASSSEEGTEAFF
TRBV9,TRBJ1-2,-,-,TGTGCCAGCAGCGTAGACCCTATATATGGCTACACCTTC,CASSVDPIYGYTF
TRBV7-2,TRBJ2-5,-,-,TGTGCCAGCAGTCCGTTCCGAGGGTTAGGGGAGACCCAGTACTTC,CASSPFRGLGETQYF
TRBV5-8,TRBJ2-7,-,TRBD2,TGTGCCAGCAGCTTCTTTTGGGGGGGTTCCGAGCAGTACTTC,CASSFFWGGSEQYF
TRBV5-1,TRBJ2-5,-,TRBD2,TGCGCCAGCAATCCAAGCGGGAGGGCCCAAGAGACCCAGTACTTC,CASNPSGRAQETQYF
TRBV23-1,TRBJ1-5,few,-,TGCGCCAGCACCCCAGACAGCTCCAATCAGCCCCAGCATTTT,CASTPDSSNQPQHF
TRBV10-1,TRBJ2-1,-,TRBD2,TGCGTCAAGACCGGACTAGGGTCTAATGAGCAGTTCTTC,CVKTGLGSNEQFF
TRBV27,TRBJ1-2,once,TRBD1,TGTGCCAGCAGTTTACTGGGGCAGGGGGCGGCTGGCTACACCTTC,CASSLLGQGAAGYTF
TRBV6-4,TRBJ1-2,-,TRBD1,TGTGCCAGCAGTATGGACAGGGGAAATGGCTACACCTTC,CASSMDRGNGYTF
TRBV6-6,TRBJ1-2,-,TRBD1,TGTGCCAGCAGTCCTACCTTTCCGACAGGGCTGGTCTATGGCTACACCTTC,CASSPTFPTGLVYGYTF
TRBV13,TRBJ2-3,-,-,TGTGCCAGCAGCTCCACGGGCACAGATACGCAGTATTTT,CASSSTGTDTQYF
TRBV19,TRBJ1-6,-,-,TGTGCCAGCAACCAGCGGGGGCAGGATTCACCCCTCCACTTT,CASNQRGQDSPLHF
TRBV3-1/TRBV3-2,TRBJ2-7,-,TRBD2,TGTGCCAGCAGCCAAGGACTAGCGGCCGAGCAGTACTTC,CASSQGLAAEQYF
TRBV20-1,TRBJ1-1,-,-,TGCAGTGCTCCTTTAAACACTGAAGCTTTCTTT,CSAPLNTEAFF
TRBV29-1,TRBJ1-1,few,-,TGCAGCGTTGAGCAGGTCCTAATGAACACTGAAGCTTTCTTT,CSVEQVLMNTEAFF
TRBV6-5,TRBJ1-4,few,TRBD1,TGTGCCAGCAGTTACTCCAGGGGGCGTCGTGAAAAACTGTTTTTT,CASSYSRGRREKLFF
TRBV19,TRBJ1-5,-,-,TGTGCCAGTAGTCCCGTCCAGGGTTGGAATCAGCCCCAGCATTTT,CASSPVQGWNQPQHF
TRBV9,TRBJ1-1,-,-,TGTGCCAGCAGCGTAGCGGTGAACACTGAAGCTTTCTTT,CASSVAVNTEAFF
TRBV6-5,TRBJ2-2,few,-,TGTGCCAGCACCCGGGGCACCGGGGAGCTGTTTTTT,CASTRGTGELFF
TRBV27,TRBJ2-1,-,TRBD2,TGTGCCAGCAGTTTAGGGACTAGCTACTACAATGAGCAGTTCTTC,CASSLGTSYYNEQFF
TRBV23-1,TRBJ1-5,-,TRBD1,TGCGCCAGCAGCCCGGACAGGAATAATCAGCCCCAGCATTTT,CASSPDRNNQPQHF
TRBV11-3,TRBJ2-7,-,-,TGTGCCAGCAGCTTAGGGACAGCTTACGAGCAGTACTTC,CASSLGTAYEQYF
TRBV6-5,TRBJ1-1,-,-,TGTGCCAGCACCGATACGGCATGGAGGGAAGCTTTCTTT,CASTDTAWREAFF
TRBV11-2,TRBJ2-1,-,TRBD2,TGTGCCAGCAGCTTAGGACTAGCGGGATGGGATGAGCAGTTCTTC,CASSLGLAGWDEQFF
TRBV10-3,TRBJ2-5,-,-,TGTGCCATCAGTGCCCGCGGGACAGACCAAGAGACCCAGTACTTC,CAISARGTDQETQYF
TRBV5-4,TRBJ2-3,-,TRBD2,TGTGCCAGCAGCTTGCTTTCTAGCGGGAGGGGTAGCACAGATACGCAGTATTTT,CASSLLSSGRGSTDTQYF
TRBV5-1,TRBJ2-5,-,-,TGCGCCAGCAGCTTGGGACGGTCAAGGGGCCAGCAAGCAGAGACCCAGTACTTC,CASSLGRSRGQQAETQYF
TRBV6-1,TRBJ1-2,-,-,TGTGCCAGCAGTGAAAGGGGTCTCCGTCCCATCTATGGCTACACCTTC,CASSERGLRPIYGYTF
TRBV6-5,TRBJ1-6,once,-,TGTGCCAGCAGTTACTCTCAGGGTTCACCCCTCCACTTT,CASSYSQGSPLHF
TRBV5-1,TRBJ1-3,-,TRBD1,TGCGCCAGCAGCTTGGGAACAGGGGCTGGAAACACCATATATTTT,CASSLGTGAGNTIYF
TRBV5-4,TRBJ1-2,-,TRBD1,TGTGCCAGCAGCTTGGCCTATGGGACAGGGAATGGCTACACCTTC,CASSLAYGTGNGYTF